The 10 T cell receptor beta chains reported below all come from one sample, sequenced in a study of blood T cell repertoires in COVID-19. Libraries were prepared by immunoSEQ multiplex PCR; TCRdb keeps only in-frame clonotypes and omits some of them. The table has about 15,000 clones, around 83% seen once; the top ten hold 20% to 30%. Sequenced: peripheral blood. The receptors stem from a middle-aged man with active or convalescent COVID-19.

In nucleotides, the CDR3 is TGTGCCAGTAGTATAGACTGGTCGACAACGGGAGAAAAACTGTTTTTT. It specifies CASSIDWSTTGEKLFF. The chain employs TRBV19 and TRBJ1-4; D call uncertain. Germline lookup yields CDR1 LNHDA and CDR2 SQIVND (reference sequence). The CDR3 length is 16 residues. The ends were cut back, 0 bases at V and 8 bases at J, with 16 bases in the middle.

J is TRBJ1-5 and V is TRBV6-2 or TRBV6-3; no clear D gene. CDR1 MNHEY and CDR2 SVGEGT come from the germline V gene. Trimming cost V 2 bases and J 7 bases, with 9 bases left between them. The CDR3 sequence is 13 residues long. CDR3 sequence: CASSYVGGQPQHF. The CDR3 bases are TGTGCCAGCAGTTACGTGGGAGGACAGCCCCAGCATTTT.

V is TRBV28 and J is TRBJ1-6; D is ambiguous. The CDR3 consists of 13 residues. Germline V gives CDR1 MDHEN, CDR2 SYDVKM. The germline V and J ends were trimmed by 4 bases and 6 bases, with 7 bases remaining between them. The DNA of the CDR3 is TGTGCCAGCAGTTCCGGGTTTAATTCACCCCTCCACTTT. It is translated as CASSSGFNSPLHF.

The gene calls are TRBV19 and TRBJ2-3; TRBD1 is a possible D gene (7 bases). The CDR3 totals 17 residues. In germline, CDR1 is LNHDA, CDR2 SQIVND (reference sequence). V dropped 5 bases and J dropped 2 bases, with 20 bases sitting between them. The CDR3 is CASSGRGEYSDTDTQYF. CDR3 DNA sequence: TGTGCCAGTAGTGGCAGGGGGGAGTACTCAGACACAGATACGCAGTATTTT.

The chain joins TRBV7-9 to TRBJ1-6; D is possibly TRBD1 (6 bases). The CDR3 has 15 amino acids. Germline V lookup: CDR1 SEHNR, CDR2 FQNEAQ (reference sequence). V lost 3 bases and J 10 bases, leaving 16 bases between the germline ends. The CDR3 reads CASSFEAGVWSPLHF. CDR3 bases: TGTGCCAGCAGCTTTGAGGCAGGGGTTTGGTCACCCCTCCACTTT.

The V and J genes are TRBV19 and TRBJ2-3; 7 bases line up with TRBD2. This CDR3 region has 14 residues. The germline V gene has CDR1 LNHDA and CDR2 SQIVND (reference sequence). Unmatched junction bases numbered 7, after V lost 6 bases and J lost 4 bases. DNA of the CDR3: TGTGCCAGTAGCACGGGGGGAAGGGCAGATACGCAGTATTTT. This translates into CASSTGGRADTQYF.

V and J are TRBV7-9 and TRBJ2-5; 10 bases fit TRBD2. CDR3 length equals 15 residues. Per the germline V gene, CDR1 is SEHNR and CDR2 is FQNEAQ (reference sequence). V trimming: 1 base; J trimming: 3 bases; junction bases outside the gene matches: 2. This CDR3 is CASSLVAGGKETQYF. CDR3 coding DNA: TGTGCCAGCAGCTTAGTAGCGGGAGGTAAAGAGACCCAGTACTTC.

The chain links TRBV11-3 to TRBJ2-7; 8 bases line up with TRBD2. Per the germline V gene, CDR1 is SGHNT and CDR2 is YENEEA. The CDR3 consists of 16 residues. V trimming: 5 bases; J trimming: 3 bases; junction bases outside the gene matches: 12. The CDR3 spells CASSRRLAGGGYEQYF. In DNA form, the CDR3 reads TGTGCCAGCAGCCGGCGGTTGGCGGGAGGTGGCTACGAGCAGTACTTC.

This chain joins TRBV7-9 and TRBJ2-7, with 8 nucleotides matching TRBD2. CDR3 length equals 15 residues. V was pared by 0 bases and J by 3 bases, with 4 bases of the junction left unmatched. Germline-derived CDR1 and CDR2 are SEHNR and FQNEAQ (reference sequence). The DNA of the CDR3 is TGTGCCAGCAGCTTAGCGGGGCTAGCGGGCTACGAGCAGTACTTC. Its protein is CASSLAGLAGYEQYF. The full variable domain, with the rest looked up from reference TRBV7-9 and TRBJ2-7, is DTGVSQNPRHKITKRGQNVTFRCDPISEHNRLYWYRQTLGQGPEFLTYFQNEAQLEKSRLLSDRFSAERPKGSFSTLEIQRTEQGDSAMYLCASSLAGLAGYEQYFGPGTRLTVT.

This chain uses TRBV19 with TRBJ2-1; D possibly corresponds to TRBD1 (5 bases). This CDR3 has 14 residues. The V gene lost 6 bases and the J gene lost 8 bases, with 17 bases spanning the gap. Germline values: CDR1 LNHDA, CDR2 SQIVND (reference sequence). CDR3 amino acids: CASSSQVATDEQFF. CDR3 in DNA: TGTGCCAGTAGCTCACAGGTAGCTACGGATGAGCAGTTCTTC.